The 12 T cell receptor beta chains in this list originate from one sample, sequenced in a study of blood T cell repertoires in COVID-19. Data came from immunoSEQ multiplex PCR; TCRdb stores just in-frame clones and leaves some out. This sample has some 120,000 clones, with more than 65% found just once. Sequenced input: peripheral blood. These TCRs come from a human donor in a cohort sampled during active COVID-19.

The rearrangement links TRBV5-4 to TRBJ2-3; 7 positions agree with TRBD2. Germline V gives CDR1 SGHNT, CDR2 YYREEE (reference sequence). CDR3 length: 15 amino acids. The V and J ends lost 2 bases and 0 bases, in that order; junction bases with no gene match: 3. The CDR3 sequence is CASSLSGVSTDTQYF. CDR3 nucleotide sequence: TGTGCCAGCAGCTTAAGCGGGGTTAGCACAGATACGCAGTATTTT.

V gene TRBV5-1 combines with J gene TRBJ1-1, with TRBD1 matching 12 bases. Losses at the gene ends were 3 bases for V and 3 bases for J; bases not matched to a gene: 3. The CDR3 totals 15 residues. Germline CDR1 is SGHRS and CDR2 is YFSETQ. The CDR3 loop reads CASSWDRGQDTEAFF. The DNA of the CDR3 is TGCGCCAGCAGCTGGGACAGGGGGCAGGACACTGAAGCTTTCTTT.

This clone was counted between two and nine times. The chain is built from TRBV29-1 and TRBJ2-5; TRBD1 aligns across 10 bases. The CDR3 covers 15 residues. V trimming: 7 bases; J trimming: 0 bases; junction bases outside the gene matches: 8. The V gene's germline CDR1 is SQVTM and CDR2 ANQGSEA. The CDR3 reads CSGGDRGRYQETQYF. The DNA for the CDR3 is TGCAGCGGGGGGGACAGGGGCCGTTACCAAGAGACCCAGTACTTC. The variable domain in full, completed from reference TRBV29-1 and TRBJ2-5, reads SAVISQKPSRDICQRGTSLTIQCQVDSQVTMMFWYRQQPGQSLTLIATANQGSEATYESGFVIDKFPISRPNLTFSTLTVSNMSPEDSSIYLCSGGDRGRYQETQYFGPGTRLLVL.

The DNA of the CDR3 is TGTGCCAGCAGCTACGGCAATCAGCCCCAGCATTTT. It specifies CASSYGNQPQHF. The chain links TRBV12-3 or TRBV12-4 to TRBJ1-5; D is unclear. Trimming left V 6 bases short and J 2 bases short, with 5 bases between. The CDR3 totals 12 residues.

V and J are TRBV27 and TRBJ2-2; the D is unclear. There are 14 residues in the CDR3. Germline values: CDR1 MNHEY, CDR2 SMNVEV (reference sequence). V lost 0 bases to trimming and J lost 0 bases, with 2 bases between them. Here the CDR3 DNA reads TGTGCCAGCAGTTTATCCTCGAACACCGGGGAGCTGTTTTTT. Its protein product is CASSLSSNTGELFF.

The chain employs TRBV18 and TRBJ1-6, with 9 bases matching TRBD1. Germline assignment: CDR1 KGHSH and CDR2 LQKENI. The CDR3 runs to 16 residues. V was clipped by 0 bases and J by 7 bases; unmatched bases: 4. CDR3 sequence reads: CASSPPVGTGNSPLHF. In nucleotides, the CDR3 is TGTGCCAGCTCACCACCGGTTGGGACAGGGAATTCACCCCTCCACTTT.

V usage is TRBV7-8 and J usage is TRBJ2-7; maybe TRBD2 (7 bases). The CDR3 runs 18 residues. The germline gives CDR1 SGHVS, CDR2 FQNEAQ. Trimming took 4 bases from V and 4 from J, leaving 26 bases between them. Written as DNA, the CDR3 is TGTGCCAGCAGCTACCGAAGGGGGGGAAGGGGTTTAATTTACGAGCAGTACTTC. Protein: CASSYRRGGRGLIYEQYF. Variable domain in full (rest from reference TRBV7-8 and TRBJ2-7): GAGVSQSPRYKVAKRGQDVALRCDPISGHVSLFWYQQALGQGPEFLTYFQNEAQLDKSGLPSDRFFAERPEGSVSTLKIQRTQQEDSAVYLCASSYRRGGRGLIYEQYFGPGTRLTVT.

This chain joins TRBV25-1 and TRBJ1-5; the D is unclear. The V gene lost 2 bases and the J gene lost 5 bases, with 10 bases spanning the gap. This CDR3 is 14 amino acids long. Germline V gives CDR1 MGHDK, CDR2 SYGVNS. As DNA, the CDR3 is TGTGCCAGCAGTGAAGGTGAGACACATCAGCCCCAGCATTTT. It yields the protein CASSEGETHQPQHF.

This sequence joins TRBV19 and TRBJ2-3; 8 positions match TRBD1. CDR3 length equals 15 residues. Per germline, CDR1 LNHDA and CDR2 SQIVND (reference sequence). With V trimmed by 4 bases and J by 0 bases, 3 bases remained unmatched. For the CDR3, the DNA is TGTGCCAGTAGTAAACAGGGGGAGAGCACAGATACGCAGTATTTT. Its protein is CASSKQGESTDTQYF.

The chain links TRBV30 to TRBJ1-3; D gene ambiguous. Germline loops: CDR1 GTSNPN, CDR2 SVGIG (reference sequence). The CDR3 totals 13 residues. V was pared by 3 bases and J by 4 bases, with 10 bases between. Here the CDR3 DNA reads TGTGCCTGGAGAGCCGATACGGGAAACACCATATATTTT. Residues: CAWRADTGNTIYF.

This clone was counted only a few times. This sequence joins TRBV7-2 and TRBJ1-2; 9 positions agree with TRBD1. CDR1 is SGHTA, CDR2 FQGNSA, per germline. There are 17 residues in the CDR3. V shed 0 bases, J shed 0 bases, and the junction held 5 bases outside the gene matches. The CDR3 DNA reads TGTGCCAGCAGCTTAGCGTTGGGACAGGGCACTAACTATGGCTACACCTTC. This encodes CASSLALGQGTNYGYTF.

The chain employs TRBV3-1 (or the pseudogene TRBV3-2) and TRBJ1-2; TRBD1 might be the D (6 bases). Germline V gene data show CDR1 as LGHDT and CDR2 as YNNKEL (reference sequence). This CDR3 is built from 13 residues. Trimming cost V 3 bases and J 2 bases, with 7 bases left between them. CDR3 nucleotide sequence: TGTGCCAGCAGCCACGGACAGAACTATGGCTACACCTTC. Encoded protein: CASSHGQNYGYTF.